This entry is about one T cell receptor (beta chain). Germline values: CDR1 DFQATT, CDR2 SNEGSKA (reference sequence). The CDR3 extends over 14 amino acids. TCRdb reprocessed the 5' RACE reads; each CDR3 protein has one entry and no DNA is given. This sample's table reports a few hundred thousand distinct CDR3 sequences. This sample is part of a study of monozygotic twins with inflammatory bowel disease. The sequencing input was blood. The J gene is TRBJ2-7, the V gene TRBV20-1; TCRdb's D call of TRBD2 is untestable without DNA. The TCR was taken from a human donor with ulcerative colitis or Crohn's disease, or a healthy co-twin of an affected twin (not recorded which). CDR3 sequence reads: CSAMYIGPSDEQYF.